Each of the 20 T cell receptor beta chains below was sequenced from the same sample in a study of human T cells and chemical hapten exposure. Using its own MiXCR run on the 5' RACE reads, TCRdb lists one record per CDR3 protein. The profile shows 80,000 or so distinct CDR3 sequences, about a sixth of them singletons. Total RNA was extracted from unfractionated whole blood. The receptor source for this set is a female donor in good health.

The chain is built from TRBV5-1 and TRBJ2-4; 7 nucleotides line up with TRBD2. J lost 1 base, V lost 0 bases, and 4 bases had no gene match. CDR3 length equals 16 residues. The germline V gene encodes CDR1 SGHRS and CDR2 YFSETQ. CDR3 sequence (DNA): TGCGCCAGCAGCTTGGGGGGGGGATCGGCCAAAAACATTCAGTACTTC. Its translation is CASSLGGGSAKNIQYF. The complete variable domain, with remaining parts taken from reference TRBV5-1 and TRBJ2-4, reads KAGVTQTPRYLIKTRGQQVTLSCSPISGHRSVSWYQQTPGQGLQFLFEYFSETQRNKGNFPGRFSGRQFSNSRSEMNVSTLELGDSALYLCASSLGGGSAKNIQYFGAGTRLSVL.

This clonotype has only a few counts. CDR3 DNA: TGTGCCAGCAGTGAAGCCCGGACTAGCGGGAGAACAGATACGCAGTATTTT. It yields the protein CASSEARTSGRTDTQYF. The V and J genes are TRBV2 and TRBJ2-3; 13 positions match TRBD2. This CDR3 spans 17 amino acids. Germline CDR1 SNHLY, CDR2 FYNNEI. The V gene end was trimmed by 0 bases and the J gene end by 3 bases; junction bases not matched to a gene: 3.

There are a few counts of this clonotype. The chain uses TRBV7-9 and TRBJ1-2; D is ambiguous. Trimming stripped 5 bases from V and 2 bases from J, with 12 bases between. CDR3 length: 14 residues. Germline values: CDR1 SEHNR, CDR2 FQNEAQ (reference sequence). CDR3 sequence (DNA): TGTGCCAGCAGCACCAGTGCTGTGAACTATGGCTACACCTTC. Amino acid sequence: CASSTSAVNYGYTF.

This chain links TRBV10-2 with TRBJ1-6; no firm D call. V shed 0 bases and J shed 8 bases, with 2 bases lying between them. CDR1 is WSHSY, CDR2 SAAADI, per germline. This CDR3 is 12 amino acids long. DNA for the CDR3: TGCGCCAGCAGTGAGTCTCATTCACCCCTCCACTTT. As protein: CASSESHSPLHF.

The chain recombines TRBV6-2 or TRBV6-3 with TRBJ2-1; D unclear. The length of the CDR3 is 11 residues. Trimming removed 4 bases at V and 9 bases at J, with 7 bases between. CDR1 is MNHEY and CDR2 is SVGEGT in the germline V gene. CDR3 coding DNA: TGTGCCAGCAGTTTAGTCTTTGAGCAGTTCTTC. Its translation is CASSLVFEQFF.

CDR3 sequence: CASGLGLIGQGADGYTF. CDR3 sequence (DNA): TGTGCTAGTGGTTTGGGCTTAATCGGACAGGGGGCTGATGGCTACACCTTC. The rearrangement uses TRBV12-5 and TRBJ1-2, with TRBD1 identical over 11 bases. The junction had 10 bases not matched to a gene; V was cut back by 1 base and J by 6 bases. CDR1 is LGHNT and CDR2 is FRNRAP in the germline V gene. CDR3 size: 17 residues.

The V and J genes are TRBV28 and TRBJ2-7; TRBD1 aligns across 9 bases. Unmatched junction bases numbered 8, after V lost 6 bases and J lost 5 bases. The CDR3 length is 14 residues. Germline-derived CDR1 and CDR2 are MDHEN and SYDVKM. CDR3: CASRRGTGTDEQYF. The CDR3 region has the DNA TGTGCCAGCAGACGTGGGACAGGGACCGACGAGCAGTACTTC.

This clonotype was recorded a few times. V gene TRBV20-1 combines with J gene TRBJ2-5; 11 bases are shared with TRBD1. The CDR3 contains 13 residues. The trim removed 6 bases at V and 3 bases at J, leaving 3 bases unmatched. CDR1 and CDR2 (germline): DFQATT, SNEGSKA (reference sequence). CDR3 region: CSALGQGEETQYF. In DNA, the CDR3 is TGCAGTGCCCTGGGACAGGGGGAAGAGACCCAGTACTTC.

CDR3 amino acids: CASSVGTSGSISDTQYF. DNA for the CDR3: TGTGCCAGCAGCGTAGGAACCAGCGGGAGTATTTCAGATACGCAGTATTTT. V is TRBV9 and J is TRBJ2-3; 8 bases are shared with TRBD2. The J segment lost 4 bases and the V segment lost 0 bases, leaving 10 bases of the junction unmatched. In germline, CDR1 is SGDLS, CDR2 YYNGEE. The CDR3 has 17 residues.

With respect to this clonotype: A much larger clone differs from this one at a single base, so this may be a read error. This chain uses TRBV27 with TRBJ1-5; 8 bases are a match to TRBD1. The CDR3 extends over 15 amino acids. Germline V lookup: CDR1 MNHEY, CDR2 SMNVEV (reference sequence). CDR3 sequence: CASSLTQGGNQPQNF. DNA of the CDR3: TGTGCCAGCAGTTTGACACAGGGGGGCAATCAGCCCCAGAATTTT.

The V call is TRBV7-2, the J call TRBJ2-4; D gene uncertain. The CDR3 sequence is 13 residues long. V gave up 1 base and J gave up 6 bases, with 7 bases separating them. Germline CDR1 is SGHTA and CDR2 is FQGNSA. The CDR3 region has the DNA TGTGCCAGCAGCTTAGACCAGATAAACATTCAGTACTTC. Amino acid sequence: CASSLDQINIQYF.

This clonotype was seen more than once but under ten times. This chain joins TRBV20-1 and TRBJ2-2, with 8 bases lining up with TRBD2. CDR3 length: 13 amino acids. Looked up from germline, CDR1 is DFQATT and CDR2 is SNEGSKA (reference sequence). J lost 7 bases, V lost 5 bases, and 6 bases had no gene match. Here the CDR3 DNA reads TGCAGTGCTGAGCGGGAGAATAACGGGGAGCTGTTTTTT. Protein sequence: CSAERENNGELFF.

The chain recombines TRBV6-2 or TRBV6-3 with TRBJ1-1; 8 nucleotides agree with TRBD1. Unmatched junction bases numbered 6, after V lost 5 bases and J lost 4 bases. The CDR3 is 14 residues long. In germline, CDR1 is MNHEY, CDR2 SVGEGT. As DNA, the CDR3 is TGTGCCAGCAGTAGGACAGGGAGGATCACTGAAGCTTTCTTT. Amino acid sequence: CASSRTGRITEAFF.

This clonotype was observed a few times. The chain uses TRBV20-1 and TRBJ2-7; TRBD1 aligns across 10 bases. Germline V gene sequence: CDR1 DFQATT, CDR2 SNEGSKA (reference sequence). After removal of 3 bases from V and 1 base from J, the junction contained 9 bases not matched to a gene. The length of the CDR3 is 16 residues. DNA for the CDR3: TGCAGTGCTAGCAGGGGGGGACAGGGGATGTCCTACGAGCAGTACTTC. This translates into CSASRGGQGMSYEQYF.

This clonotype occurred a few times. The chain joins TRBV12-3 or TRBV12-4 to TRBJ2-7; no reliable D call. This CDR3 has 12 amino acids. Deletions cut 1 base from V and 5 bases from J, with 6 bases between. The CDR3 here is CASSLGWDEQYF. CDR3 DNA sequence: TGTGCCAGCAGTTTAGGGTGGGACGAGCAGTACTTC.

The V and J genes are TRBV7-2 and TRBJ1-3; possibly TRBD1 for D (5 bases). The germline CDR1 and CDR2 sequences are SGHTA and FQGNSA. V lost 3 bases to trimming and J lost 4 bases, with 16 bases between them. This CDR3 is 16 amino acids long. The CDR3 loop reads CASSLVGGGGGNTIYF. In nucleotides, the CDR3 is TGTGCCAGCAGCTTGGTCGGTGGGGGAGGAGGAAACACCATATATTTT.

The V gene is TRBV7-9, the J gene TRBJ2-7; 10 nucleotides align to TRBD2. The ends lost 4 bases at V and 4 bases at J; junction bases unmatched: 10. The germline gives CDR1 SEHNR, CDR2 FQNEAQ (reference sequence). The CDR3 loop spans 16 amino acids. The CDR3 DNA sequence: TGTGCCAGCAGCTCACTAGCGGGAATAGCTGTGTACGAGCAGTACTTC. Its protein is CASSSLAGIAVYEQYF.

The chain employs TRBV12-3 or TRBV12-4 and TRBJ2-6; no clear D. The CDR3 totals 14 residues. Deletions cut 5 bases from V and 2 bases from J, with 7 bases between. As DNA, the CDR3 is TGTGCCAGCAGTGGTAGGGCTGGGGCCAACGTCCTGACTTTC. This gives the protein CASSGRAGANVLTF.

V gene TRBV18 combines with J gene TRBJ2-1; 7 nucleotides align to TRBD1. Germline V gene sequence: CDR1 KGHSH, CDR2 LQKENI. CDR3 length: 13 residues. J lost 7 bases, V lost 5 bases, and 5 bases had no gene match. The CDR3 is CASSFYRGNEQFF. As DNA, the CDR3 is TGTGCCAGCTCATTCTACAGGGGAAATGAGCAGTTCTTC.

The chain uses TRBV11-1 and TRBJ2-7, with TRBD2 matching 7 bases. Trimming took 6 bases from V and 2 from J; bases not matched to a gene: 13. CDR3 size: 16 residues. Germline CDR1 and CDR2: SGHAT and FQDESV (reference sequence). The chain's CDR3 is CASSSASGLTTYEQYF. The DNA of the CDR3 is TGTGCCAGCAGTAGCGCTAGCGGCCTCACAACCTACGAGCAGTACTTC.